The 26 T cell receptor beta chains presented below share a single source sample, sequenced in a study of response to subunit inactivated influenza vaccine listed by TCRdb under 2018. Library preparation employed RT-PCR. Instrument used: Illumina HiSeq 2500. Starting from the raw public reads, TCRdb applied fastp trimming at Q25, assembled clones with MiXCR and retained in-frame beta chains. CDR3 protein duplicates are merged, each entry listing the most common genes and DNA. The sample yields approximately 730,000 distinct CDR3 sequences; about 15% were counted once. The top ten clones comprise around 7% of the sample. Sequenced here: PBMCs from blood, sampled 14 to 15 days before vaccination. These receptors all come from a man in his fifties or sixties who received an inactivated influenza vaccine. Donor details come from another sample of the same person, matched by shared clones.

This clonotype was seen only a few times. The CDR3 sequence is CASGLVNTGELFF. The CDR3 DNA is TGTGCCAGCGGTCTTGTTAACACCGGGGAGCTGTTTTTT. The chain is built from TRBV12-3 or TRBV12-4 and TRBJ2-2; D is uncertain. This CDR3 spans 13 amino acids. V was shortened by 8 bases and J by 2 bases, with 9 bases between the two germline ends.

The chain has TRBV5-5 and TRBJ1-1, with D perhaps TRBD1 (6 bases). Germline V gene lookup returns CDR1 SGHKS and CDR2 YYEKEE (reference sequence). The length of the CDR3 is 14 residues. With 4 bases removed from V and 1 base from J, the gap between germline ends came to 11 bases. This CDR3 is CASSIGTQNTEAFF. CDR3 DNA: TGTGCCAGCAGCATCGGGACACAGAACACTGAAGCTTTCTTT.

The chain is built from TRBV24-1 and TRBJ2-3; unclear D gene. The CDR3 totals 14 residues. Germline CDR1 and CDR2: KGHDR and SFDVKD. The V end lost 3 bases, the J end lost 1 base, and 7 bases lay between the germline ends. The CDR3 here is CATSDPPRTDTQYF. The CDR3 bases are TGTGCCACCAGTGATCCTCCTCGCACAGATACGCAGTATTTT.

This chain links TRBV29-1 with TRBJ2-1, with no clear D. This CDR3 is built from 14 residues. Germline CDR1 is SQVTM and CDR2 is ANQGSEA. The V and J ends lost 7 bases and 5 bases respectively, with 18 bases between them. The CDR3, as DNA: TGCAGCGCAAAATGGGTAGTCAGAAACAATGAGCAGTTCTTC. Amino acid sequence: CSAKWVVRNNEQFF.

This clonotype has only a few counts. The gene calls are TRBV20-1 and TRBJ2-3, with a weak D call TRBD2 (6 bases). The CDR3 sequence is 22 residues long. Deletions cut 3 bases from V and 1 base from J, with 35 bases between. Germline V gene lookup returns CDR1 DFQATT and CDR2 SNEGSKA (reference sequence). The CDR3: CSARGGLGDGRVRGTGTDTQYF. The CDR3 region has the DNA TGCAGTGCTAGGGGGGGACTCGGGGACGGCCGAGTTCGCGGGACGGGCACAGATACGCAGTATTTT.

This clonotype has ten or more counts. The CDR3 nucleotides are TGTGCCAGCAGTTTGGGAGGGTATGATTCGTACTTC. Translating gives CASSLGGYDSYF. The chain joins TRBV12-3 or TRBV12-4 to TRBJ2-7; 7 bases match TRBD2. V trimming: 3 bases; J trimming: 12 bases; junction bases outside the gene matches: 8. This CDR3 spans 12 amino acids.

This clonotype occurred many times. The rearrangement uses TRBV5-1 and TRBJ2-7; D call uncertain. CDR1 and CDR2 (germline): SGHRS, YFSETQ. The V and J ends lost 5 bases and 5 bases respectively, with 8 bases between them. The CDR3 has 11 residues. Here the CDR3 DNA reads TGCGCCAGCAGTACCCTTGACGAGCAGTACTTC. It yields the protein CASSTLDEQYF.

This clonotype was found once. CDR3 protein: CASREGGTTGELFF. In DNA form, the CDR3 reads TGCGCCAGCCGCGAGGGGGGGACCACCGGGGAGCTGTTTTTT. This rearrangement joins TRBV5-1 to TRBJ2-2; a possible D gene is TRBD2 (7 bases). The germline gives CDR1 SGHRS, CDR2 YFSETQ. The V end was cut by 7 bases, the J end by 4 bases, with 14 bases between. The CDR3 totals 14 residues.

The CDR3 sequence is CSANRKNIQYF. The DNA of the CDR3 is TGCAGTGCTAATCGCAAAAACATTCAGTACTTC. The V and J genes are TRBV20-1 and TRBJ2-4; no definite D call. The germline V gene has CDR1 DFQATT and CDR2 SNEGSKA (reference sequence). With 4 bases removed from V and 3 bases from J, the gap between germline ends came to 4 bases. This CDR3 region has 11 residues.

At least ten counts were recorded for this clonotype. V usage is TRBV5-1 and J usage is TRBJ2-2, with 7 positions matching TRBD1. Per germline, CDR1 SGHRS and CDR2 YFSETQ. V dropped 1 base and J dropped 1; count of bases not matched to a gene: 4. This CDR3 spans 16 amino acids. CDR3 DNA sequence: TGCGCCAGCAGCTTGTCGGGGACAGAGAACACCGGGGAGCTGTTTTTT. Translated, it gives CASSLSGTENTGELFF.

This clonotype was found once. The V call is TRBV20-1, the J call TRBJ2-2; D gene ambiguous. V lost 4 bases to trimming and J lost 6 bases, with 9 bases between them. CDR1 is DFQATT, CDR2 SNEGSKA, per germline (reference sequence). The CDR3 length is 12 residues. CDR3 sequence reads: CSATSGPGELFF. For the CDR3, the DNA is TGCAGTGCTACATCAGGCCCCGGGGAGCTGTTTTTT.

The chain uses TRBV4-1 and TRBJ2-7; D gene uncertain. The CDR3 has 14 residues. The germline V and J ends were trimmed by 3 bases and 6 bases, with 15 bases remaining between them. Germline V CDR1 and CDR2: MGHRA, YSYEKL. CDR3 sequence: CASSQRTSLSEQYF. CDR3 bases: TGCGCCAGCAGCCAGAGGACGAGTCTCTCCGAGCAGTACTTC.

This chain connects TRBV4-3 to TRBJ1-6, with TRBD1 matching 7 bases. This CDR3 has 15 amino acids. The ends lost 1 base at V and 8 bases at J; junction bases unmatched: 5. The germline gives CDR1 LGHNA, CDR2 YSLEER. The CDR3 coding sequence is TGCGCCAGCAGCCAAGTTTACAGGGGAGATTCACCCCTCCACTTT. As protein: CASSQVYRGDSPLHF.

This chain joins TRBV7-2 and TRBJ2-4; 9 bases fit TRBD2. CDR3 length: 16 residues. The germline V gene has CDR1 SGHTA and CDR2 FQGNSA. V trimming: 5 bases; J trimming: 0 bases; junction bases outside the gene matches: 5. The CDR3 nucleotides are TGTGCCAGCAGCCCGACTAGCGGACTAGCCAAAAACATTCAGTACTTC. Translation gives CASSPTSGLAKNIQYF. The full variable domain, rest sourced from reference TRBV7-2 and TRBJ2-4, is GAGVSQSPSNKVTEKGKDVELRCDPISGHTALYWYRQSLGQGLEFLIYFQGNSAPDKSGLPSDRFSAERTGGSVSTLTIQRTQQEDSAVYLCASSPTSGLAKNIQYFGAGTRLSVL.

This clonotype has more than one count but fewer than ten. The chain combines TRBV20-1 with TRBJ2-5; 8 bases agree with TRBD1. The CDR3 consists of 16 residues. V trimming: 0 bases; J trimming: 5 bases; junction bases outside the gene matches: 11. Germline V CDR1 and CDR2: DFQATT, SNEGSKA (reference sequence). CDR3 sequence reads: CSARDNRNRGRETQYF. The CDR3 nucleotides read TGCAGTGCTAGAGATAATAGGAACAGGGGGAGGGAGACCCAGTACTTC.

The CDR3: CASRGQGVMNGELFF. CDR3 DNA: TGTGCCAGCAGAGGACAGGGGGTTATGAACGGGGAGCTGTTTTTT. The chain combines TRBV11-2 with TRBJ2-2; 10 bases are a match to TRBD1. The CDR3 length is 15 residues. With 6 bases clipped from V and 7 bases from J, the junction kept 8 bases outside the gene matches. The V gene's germline CDR1 is SGHAT and CDR2 FQNNGV.

In its sample, this clonotype was seen a few times. The junction shows a germline mismatch at one end, possibly a read error. The chain joins TRBV6-5 to TRBJ1-1; a possible D gene is TRBD1 (6 bases). The CDR3 loop spans 12 amino acids. Germline V CDR1 and CDR2: MNHEY, SVGAGI. The CDR3 DNA sequence: TGTGCCAGCAGTTACGACCTGGGACATCGGGTCTTT. Translation: CASSYDLGHRVF.

This chain's CDR3 is CASSLGNSGTDTQYF. The CDR3 DNA is TGTGCCAGCAGCCTCGGGAATAGCGGCACAGATACGCAGTATTTT. V usage is TRBV5-5 and J usage is TRBJ2-3; D possibly corresponds to TRBD2 (5 bases). V lost 4 bases, J lost 1 base, and 13 bases lay in between. CDR3 length: 15 amino acids. The germline gives CDR1 SGHKS, CDR2 YYEKEE (reference sequence).

Ten or more counts support this clonotype. The gene calls are TRBV10-3 and TRBJ2-7; 7 nucleotides align to TRBD1. Germline trimming cut 8 bases from V and 2 bases from J; bases unmatched to any gene: 0. Germline CDR1 reads ENHRY; CDR2 reads SYGVKD. This CDR3 is built from 11 residues. The CDR3 region has the DNA TGTGCCATCGGGACAGCCTACGAGCAGTACTTC. It codes for CAIGTAYEQYF.

The J gene is TRBJ2-1, the V gene TRBV6-1; 7 positions agree with TRBD1. Germline trimming cut 8 bases from V and 3 bases from J; bases unmatched to any gene: 4. Germline CDR1 reads MNHNS; CDR2 reads SASEGT. This CDR3 spans 13 amino acids. The CDR3 sequence is CASLTGIYNEQFF. The DNA of the CDR3 is TGTGCCAGCCTGACAGGGATCTACAATGAGCAGTTCTTC.

The rearrangement uses TRBV29-1 and TRBJ1-3; no clear D. The germline CDR1 and CDR2 sequences are SQVTM and ANQGSEA. This CDR3 is 14 amino acids long. Trimming left V 6 bases short and J 1 base short, with 13 bases between. CDR3 in amino acids: CSVSHGVSGNTIYF. The CDR3 DNA is TGCAGCGTCTCCCACGGGGTTTCTGGAAACACCATATATTTT.

This clonotype was counted a few times. The gene calls are TRBV20-1 and TRBJ2-6, with D perhaps matching TRBD1 (5 bases). Germline V gives CDR1 DFQATT, CDR2 SNEGSKA (reference sequence). This CDR3 contains 12 residues. DNA for the CDR3: TGCATAGGGGCCTCTGGGGCCAACGTCCTGACTTTC. Residues: CIGASGANVLTF.

This clonotype came up a few times. This sequence joins TRBV9 and TRBJ2-1; a possible D gene is TRBD2 (6 bases). Germline lookup yields CDR1 SGDLS and CDR2 YYNGEE. The CDR3 is made up of 16 amino acids. Trimming stripped 1 base from V and 0 bases from J, with 11 bases between. This chain's CDR3 is CASSVRRDGSYNEQFF. The CDR3 DNA is TGTGCCAGCAGCGTAAGGAGGGATGGCTCCTACAATGAGCAGTTCTTC. The full variable domain, completed using reference TRBV9 and TRBJ2-1, is DSGVTQTPKHLITATGQRVTLRCSPRSGDLSVYWYQQSLDQGLQFLIQYYNGEERAKGNILERFSAQQFPDLHSELNLSSLELGDSALYFCASSVRRDGSYNEQFFGPGTRLTVL.

In its sample, this clonotype was seen a few times. The chain has TRBV5-5 and TRBJ2-1; the D is unclear. The germline V gene has CDR1 SGHKS and CDR2 YYEKEE (reference sequence). The CDR3 totals 16 residues. Trimming cost V 4 bases and J 0 bases, with 14 bases left between them. The CDR3 sequence is CASSTLPGVSYNEQFF. DNA of the CDR3: TGTGCCAGCAGCACCCTACCGGGTGTCTCCTACAATGAGCAGTTCTTC.

This clonotype has only a few counts. The V gene is TRBV5-1, the J gene TRBJ1-1; D unclear. This CDR3 has 15 amino acids. Trimming took 0 bases from V and 5 from J, leaving 14 bases between them. Germline V gene sequence: CDR1 SGHRS, CDR2 YFSETQ. As DNA, the CDR3 is TGCGCCAGCAGCTTGGATGGTCGGGGAGGTACTGAAGCTTTCTTT. Translating gives CASSLDGRGGTEAFF.

This clonotype was counted a few times. CDR3 protein: CSARPWQTFGDEQFF. CDR3 DNA: TGCAGTGCTAGGCCTTGGCAGACCTTCGGGGATGAGCAGTTCTTC. The J gene is TRBJ2-1, the V gene TRBV20-1; possible D gene TRBD2, 5 bases. This CDR3 comprises 15 residues. The V gene lost 3 bases and the J gene lost 8 bases, with 20 bases spanning the gap. The V gene's germline CDR1 is DFQATT and CDR2 SNEGSKA (reference sequence).